The 9 T cell receptor beta chains in this list originate from one sample, sequenced in a study of blood T cell repertoires in COVID-19. Measured with immunoSEQ multiplex PCR; TCRdb has only the in-frame clones, and not every one. The profile shows tens of thousands of clones, 86% of them singletons. Source material: peripheral blood. The receptors were sampled from a man aged 65 to 85 with active or convalescent COVID-19.

This clone was seen a handful of times. This chain connects TRBV28 to TRBJ2-1, with 7 positions matching TRBD2. CDR1 and CDR2 from the germline V gene are MDHEN and SYDVKM. The V segment lost 4 bases and the J segment 5 bases; nucleotides outside the gene matches: 11. The CDR3 runs 16 residues. In DNA form, the CDR3 reads TGTGCCAGCAGTTACGTACTCCTAGCGGCCGACAATGAGCAGTTCTTC. The encoded protein is CASSYVLLAADNEQFF.

DNA of the CDR3: TGTGCCAGTAGTTCCCAGCGGTTCTATGGCTACACCTTC. Protein: CASSSQRFYGYTF. The chain links TRBV19 to TRBJ1-2; D call uncertain. Deletions cut 5 bases from V and 4 bases from J, with 11 bases between. The CDR3 length is 13 residues. In germline, CDR1 is LNHDA, CDR2 SQIVND (reference sequence). Full variable domain (outside the CDR3, taken from reference TRBV19 and TRBJ1-2): DGGITQSPKYLFRKEGQNVTLSCEQNLNHDAMYWYRQDPGQGLRLIYYSQIVNDFQKGDIAEGYSVSREKKESFPLTVTSAQKNPTAFYLCASSSQRFYGYTFGSGTRLTVV.

The rearrangement uses TRBV7-9 and TRBJ1-4; D unclear. Deletions cut 0 bases from V and 10 bases from J, with 12 bases between. Germline CDR1 reads SEHNR; CDR2 reads FQNEAQ (reference sequence). The CDR3 is 14 residues long. The CDR3 sequence: CASSLAGQMGKLFF. DNA for the CDR3: TGTGCCAGCAGCTTAGCGGGCCAGATGGGAAAACTGTTTTTT.

The chain links TRBV3-1 (or the pseudogene TRBV3-2) to TRBJ2-7; D may be TRBD2 (6 bases). CDR3 length: 16 residues. Trimming pared 0 bases from V and 3 bases from J, leaving 15 bases between. Germline values: CDR1 LGHDT, CDR2 YNNKEL (reference sequence). The CDR3 DNA reads TGTGCCAGCAGCCAAGATTACGGGACTGGAGGCTACGAGCAGTACTTC. As protein: CASSQDYGTGGYEQYF.

This sequence joins TRBV9 and TRBJ2-2, with D maybe TRBD2 (6 bases). This CDR3 comprises 15 residues. Between the trimmed V and J ends, which lost 0 bases and 7 bases, there was a span of 13 bases. From germline, CDR1 is SGDLS and CDR2 YYNGEE. CDR3 DNA sequence: TGTGCCAGCAGCGTAGATCCGCTGGGAGGCGGGGAGCTGTTTTTT. Protein product: CASSVDPLGGGELFF.

CDR3 DNA: TGTGCCAGCAGTTTGGTCATCAGGGTGAACACTGAAGCTTTCTTT. Its protein is CASSLVIRVNTEAFF. The genes are TRBV28 and TRBJ1-1, with D possibly being TRBD1 (5 bases). CDR3 size: 15 residues. Germline V CDR1 and CDR2: MDHEN, SYDVKM. V lost 3 bases and J 0 bases, leaving 11 bases between the germline ends.

CDR3 protein: CASSSAGTGTSPLHF. The DNA for the CDR3 is TGTGCCAGCAGTTCCGCCGGGACAGGGACTTCACCCCTCCACTTT. The rearrangement joins TRBV28 to TRBJ1-6; 9 bases are a match to TRBD1. Germline trimming cut 4 bases from V and 9 bases from J; bases unmatched to any gene: 7. The length of the CDR3 is 15 residues. CDR1 and CDR2 (germline): MDHEN, SYDVKM.

This clone has a single count. The chain links TRBV27 to TRBJ2-7; D is uncertain. V gave up 2 bases and J gave up 6 bases, with 8 bases separating them. CDR1 MNHEY and CDR2 SMNVEV come from the germline V gene (reference sequence). The CDR3 has 12 residues. The CDR3 spells CASSLNLREQYF. CDR3 bases: TGTGCCAGCAGTTTAAATCTTCGCGAGCAGTACTTC.

The chain carries TRBV19 and TRBJ2-5; tentative D call: TRBD2 (6 bases). Per the germline V gene, CDR1 is LNHDA and CDR2 is SQIVND (reference sequence). The CDR3 consists of 15 residues. V lost 9 bases and J lost 4, with 21 bases in between. The CDR3: CASQAGIQPGETQYF. Here the CDR3 DNA reads TGTGCCAGCCAGGCGGGGATCCAACCGGGAGAGACCCAGTACTTC.